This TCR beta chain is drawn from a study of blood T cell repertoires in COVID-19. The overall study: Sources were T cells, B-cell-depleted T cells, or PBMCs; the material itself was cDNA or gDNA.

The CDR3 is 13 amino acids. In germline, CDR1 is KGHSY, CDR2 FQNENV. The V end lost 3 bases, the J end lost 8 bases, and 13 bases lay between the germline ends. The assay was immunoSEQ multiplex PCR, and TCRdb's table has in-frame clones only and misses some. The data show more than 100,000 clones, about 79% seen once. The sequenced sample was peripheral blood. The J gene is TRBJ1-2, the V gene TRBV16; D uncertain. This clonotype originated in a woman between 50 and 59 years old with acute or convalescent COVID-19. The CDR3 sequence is CASSQAGILGYTF. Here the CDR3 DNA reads TGTGCCAGCAGCCAGGCCGGGATTTTGGGCTACACCTTC.